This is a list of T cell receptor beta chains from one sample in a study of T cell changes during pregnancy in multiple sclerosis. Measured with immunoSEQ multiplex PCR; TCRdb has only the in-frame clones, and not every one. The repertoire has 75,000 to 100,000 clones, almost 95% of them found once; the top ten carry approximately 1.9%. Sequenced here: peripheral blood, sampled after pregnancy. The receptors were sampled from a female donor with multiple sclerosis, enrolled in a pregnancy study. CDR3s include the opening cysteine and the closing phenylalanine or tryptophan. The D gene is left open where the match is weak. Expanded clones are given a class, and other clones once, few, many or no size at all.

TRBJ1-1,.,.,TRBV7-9,TGTGCCAGCAGCTTAGTCCTAATGAACACTGAAGCTTTCTTT,CASSLVLMNTEAFF
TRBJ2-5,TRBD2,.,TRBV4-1,TGCGCCAGCAGCCAAGCCGTAGCGGGAGAAGAGACCCAGTACTTC,CASSQAVAGEETQYF
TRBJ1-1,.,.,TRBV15,TGTGCCACCAGCAAAGGGACAGAAGCTTTCTTT,CATSKGTEAFF
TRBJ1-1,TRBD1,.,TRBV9,TGTGCCAGCAGTTTTTTGGGACAGGGGAGGATGAACACTGAAGCTTTCTTT,CASSFLGQGRMNTEAFF
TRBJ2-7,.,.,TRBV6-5,TGTGCCAGCAGTTGGACCGGACAGACCTACGAGCAGTACTTC,CASSWTGQTYEQYF
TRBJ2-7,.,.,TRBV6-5,TGTGCCAGCAGCCAAGACGGGTACGAGCAGTACTTC,CASSQDGYEQYF
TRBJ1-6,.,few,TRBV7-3,TGTGCCAGCAGCTTAAAGGGAAGCGGATCACCCCTCCACTTT,CASSLKGSGSPLHF
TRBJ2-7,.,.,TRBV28,TGTGCCAGCGGTATCAGCTCCTACGAGCAGTACTTC,CASGISSYEQYF
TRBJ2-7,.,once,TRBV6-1,TGTGCCAGCCTCGGGGAGGCAGCCAGCTCCTACGAGCAGTACTTC,CASLGEAASSYEQYF
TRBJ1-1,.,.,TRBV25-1,TGTGCCAGCAGTGGTACAGGGACGGTAGAAGCTTTCTTT,CASSGTGTVEAFF
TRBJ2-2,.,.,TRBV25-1,TGTGCCAGCAGTGTGTTACAGGACAACACCGGGGAGCTGTTTTTT,CASSVLQDNTGELFF
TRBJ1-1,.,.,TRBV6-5,TGTGCCAGCAGTTTCATGACAGCGAACACTGAAGCTTTCTTT,CASSFMTANTEAFF
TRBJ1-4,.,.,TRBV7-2,TGTGCCAGCAGTTTCCGGGACACCCGACTGGATAATGAAAAACTGTTTTTT,CASSFRDTRLDNEKLFF
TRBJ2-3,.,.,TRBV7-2,TGTGCCAGCAGCTTAAACAGTCCTAGCACAGATACGCAGTATTTT,CASSLNSPSTDTQYF
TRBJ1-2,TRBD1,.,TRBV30,TGTGCCTGGAGTGTAGGGGGCGGCTACACCTTC,CAWSVGGGYTF
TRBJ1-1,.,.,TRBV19,TGTGCCAGTAGTATAGAAGGCAGGTCCCTGAACACTGAAGCTTTCTTT,CASSIEGRSLNTEAFF
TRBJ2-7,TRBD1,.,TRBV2,TGTGCCAGCACATTGGGAGACAGGGTCTACGAGCAGTACTTC,CASTLGDRVYEQYF
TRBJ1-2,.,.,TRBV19,TGTGCCAGTAGTATCGGGGGTGCTGGCTACACCTTC,CASSIGGAGYTF
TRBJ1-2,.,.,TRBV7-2,TGTGCCAGCAGCTCCTCGAGCTTTGTTGGCTACACCTTC,CASSSSSFVGYTF
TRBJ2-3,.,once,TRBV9,TGTGCCAGCAGCGTAGGGGCAGTGAGGGCAGATACGCAGTATTTT,CASSVGAVRADTQYF
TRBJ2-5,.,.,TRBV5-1,TGCGCCAGCAGCTTGGATACAGATCGCCGTACCCAGTACTTC,CASSLDTDRRTQYF
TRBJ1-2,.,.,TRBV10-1,TGCGCCAGCAGCGGACATAATGGCTACACCTTC,CASSGHNGYTF
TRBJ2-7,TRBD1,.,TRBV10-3,TGTGCCATCAGTGAGGGACAGGGGGTGTCCTACGAGCAGTACTTC,CAISEGQGVSYEQYF
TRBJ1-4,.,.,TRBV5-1,TGCGCCAGCAGCTTGGGGGCCCGGGAACGGGGTGAAAAACTGTTTTTT,CASSLGARERGEKLFF
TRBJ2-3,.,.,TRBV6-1,TGTGCCAGCAGGGCTAGCACAGATACGCAGTATTTT,CASRASTDTQYF
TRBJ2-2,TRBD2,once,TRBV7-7,TGTGCCAGCAGCTTAGATGTAAAGAGGACTAGCGTAACTGGGGAGCTGTTTTTT,CASSLDVKRTSVTGELFF
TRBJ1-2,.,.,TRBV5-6,TGTGCCAGCAGCTTGGTAGGGGGAACGTATGGCTACACCTTC,CASSLVGGTYGYTF
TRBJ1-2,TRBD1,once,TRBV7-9,TGTGCCAGCAGCTTAGGACAGGGGGCCTATGGCTACACCTTC,CASSLGQGAYGYTF
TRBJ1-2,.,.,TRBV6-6,TGTGCCAGCAGGTCTGAAGTACAGGGTTCTCAGGGCTACACCTTC,CASRSEVQGSQGYTF
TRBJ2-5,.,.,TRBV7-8,TGTGCCAGCAGCTTGCGTCTTGGGGCAGGGGAGACCCAGTACTTC,CASSLRLGAGETQYF
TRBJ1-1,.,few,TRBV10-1,TGCGCCAGCAGTGGCCCGACAGTGAACACTGAAGCTTTCTTT,CASSGPTVNTEAFF
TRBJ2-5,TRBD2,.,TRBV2,TGTGCCAGCATCTACGGGACTAGCGGGAGGGAACAAGAGACCCAGTACTTC,CASIYGTSGREQETQYF
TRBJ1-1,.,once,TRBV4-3,TGCGCCAGCAGCCAAGATCACTCCGGGAGCACTGAAGCTTTCTTT,CASSQDHSGSTEAFF
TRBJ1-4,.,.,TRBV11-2,TGTGCCAGCAGCTTAAATCCGGGAACTAATGAAAAACTGTTTTTT,CASSLNPGTNEKLFF
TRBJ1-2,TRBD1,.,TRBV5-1,TGCGCCAGCAGCCTCAACCGGGACAGACTCTATGGCTACACCTTC,CASSLNRDRLYGYTF
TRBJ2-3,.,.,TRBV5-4,TGTGCCAGCAGCTTATCGAACAGCCGCACAGATACGCAGTATTTT,CASSLSNSRTDTQYF
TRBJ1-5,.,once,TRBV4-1,TGCACCGGACACGATCAGCCCCAGCATTTT,CTGHDQPQHF
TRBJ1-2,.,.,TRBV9,TGTGCCAGCAGCAGGGGGAGAGGGACGGCGCTCGGCTACACCTTC,CASSRGRGTALGYTF
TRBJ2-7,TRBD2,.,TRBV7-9,TGTGCCAGCAGCTCTCTAGCGGGTACCTACGAGCAGTACTTC,CASSSLAGTYEQYF
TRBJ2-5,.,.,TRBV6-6,TGTGCCAGCAGTGCATTGGGGGGACAAGAGACCCAGTACTTC,CASSALGGQETQYF
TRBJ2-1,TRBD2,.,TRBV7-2,TGTGCCAGCAGCTCCCCCATTATAGCGGGGGTCTACAATGAGCAGTTCTTC,CASSSPIIAGVYNEQFF
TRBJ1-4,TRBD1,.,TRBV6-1,TGTGCCAGCAGTGTTATGTGGGACAGTGAAGAAAAACTGTTTTTT,CASSVMWDSEEKLFF
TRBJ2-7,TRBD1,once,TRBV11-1,TGTGCCAGCAGTTTGGCTGGGACAGTATACTACGAGCAGTACTTC,CASSLAGTVYYEQYF
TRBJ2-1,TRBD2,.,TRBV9,TGTGCCAGCAGCGTATTTAGCGGGGGGACCAGCAATGAGCAGTTCTTC,CASSVFSGGTSNEQFF
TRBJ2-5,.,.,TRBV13,TGTGCCAGCCGCCACCGAGACGCATCGGGGACCCAGTACTTC,CASRHRDASGTQYF
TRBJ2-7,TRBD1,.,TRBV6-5,TGTGCCAGCAGCGCCGGGACAGGGGGCTACGAGCAGTACTTC,CASSAGTGGYEQYF
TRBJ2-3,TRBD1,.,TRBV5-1,TGCGCCAGCACCCCACAGGGGGTCACAGATACGCAGTATTTT,CASTPQGVTDTQYF
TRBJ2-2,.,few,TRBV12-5,TGTGCTAGTGGTTTGCCAGGGCTGAACACCGGGGAGCTGTTTTTT,CASGLPGLNTGELFF
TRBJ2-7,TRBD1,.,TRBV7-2,TGTGCCAGCAGCCCACAGGGGCCCTACGAGCAGTACTTC,CASSPQGPYEQYF
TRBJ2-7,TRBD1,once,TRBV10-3,TGTGCCATCAGGGAGGGACAGGGAAGCTACGAGCAGTACTTC,CAIREGQGSYEQYF
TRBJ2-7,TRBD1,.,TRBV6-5,TGTGCCAGTACCCCGGGACAGGGTTCCTACGAGCAGTACTTC,CASTPGQGSYEQYF
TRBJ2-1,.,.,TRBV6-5,TGTGCCAGCACCAAAGCCGGGGGATTCGACAATGAGCAGTTCTTC,CASTKAGGFDNEQFF
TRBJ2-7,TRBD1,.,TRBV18,TGTGCCAGCTCACCACGGACAGGTTCGTACGAGCAGTACTTC,CASSPRTGSYEQYF